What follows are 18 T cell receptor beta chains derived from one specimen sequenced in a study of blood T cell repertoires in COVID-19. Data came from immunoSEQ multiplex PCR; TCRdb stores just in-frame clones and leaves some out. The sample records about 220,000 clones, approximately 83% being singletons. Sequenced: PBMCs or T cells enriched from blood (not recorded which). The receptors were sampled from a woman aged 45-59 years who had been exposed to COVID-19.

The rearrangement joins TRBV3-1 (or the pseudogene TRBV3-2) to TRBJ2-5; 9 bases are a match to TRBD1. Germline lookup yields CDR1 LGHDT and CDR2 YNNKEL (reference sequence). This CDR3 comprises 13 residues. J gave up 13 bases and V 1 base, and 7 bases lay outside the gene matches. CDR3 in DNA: TGTGCCAGCAGCCAAGGGGGGACAGGGTACGCGTACTTC. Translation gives CASSQGGTGYAYF.

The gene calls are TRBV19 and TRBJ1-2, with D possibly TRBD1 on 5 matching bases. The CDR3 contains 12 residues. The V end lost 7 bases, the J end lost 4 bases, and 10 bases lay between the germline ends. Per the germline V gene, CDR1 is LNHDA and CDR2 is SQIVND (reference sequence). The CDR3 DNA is TGTGCCAGTAAGGGGCCTGGCTATGGCTACACCTTC. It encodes CASKGPGYGYTF.

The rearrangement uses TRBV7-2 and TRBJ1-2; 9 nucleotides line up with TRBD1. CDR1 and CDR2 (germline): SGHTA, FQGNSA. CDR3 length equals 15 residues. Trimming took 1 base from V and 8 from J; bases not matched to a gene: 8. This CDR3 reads CASSLGTGQGRGYTF. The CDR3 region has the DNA TGTGCCAGCAGCTTAGGCACGGGACAGGGACGAGGCTACACCTTC.

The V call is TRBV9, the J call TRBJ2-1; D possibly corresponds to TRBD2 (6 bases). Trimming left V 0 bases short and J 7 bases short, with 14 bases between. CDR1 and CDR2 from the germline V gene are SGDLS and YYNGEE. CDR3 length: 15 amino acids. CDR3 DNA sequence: TGTGCCAGCAGCGTAGCGCGACGGGGGACTAATGAGCAGTTCTTC. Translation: CASSVARRGTNEQFF.

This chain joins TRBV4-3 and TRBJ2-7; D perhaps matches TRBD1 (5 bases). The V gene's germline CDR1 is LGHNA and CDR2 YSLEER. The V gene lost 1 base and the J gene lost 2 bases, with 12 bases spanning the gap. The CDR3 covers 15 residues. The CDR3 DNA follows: TGCGCCAGCAGCCAAGGTGGTGGGGCCCCCTACGAGCAGTACTTC. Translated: CASSQGGGAPYEQYF.

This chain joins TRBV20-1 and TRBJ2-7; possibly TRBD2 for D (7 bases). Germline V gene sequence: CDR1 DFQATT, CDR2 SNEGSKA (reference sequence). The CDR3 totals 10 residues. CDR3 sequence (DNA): TGCGGGAGGGGGTTCTACGAGCAGTACTTC. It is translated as CGRGFYEQYF.

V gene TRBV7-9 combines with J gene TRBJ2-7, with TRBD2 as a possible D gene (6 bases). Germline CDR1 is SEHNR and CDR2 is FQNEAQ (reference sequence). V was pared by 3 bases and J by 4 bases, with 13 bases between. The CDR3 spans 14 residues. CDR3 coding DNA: TGTGCCAGCAGCTTCTCGGGGGAGAGGTACGAGCAGTACTTC. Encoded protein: CASSFSGERYEQYF.

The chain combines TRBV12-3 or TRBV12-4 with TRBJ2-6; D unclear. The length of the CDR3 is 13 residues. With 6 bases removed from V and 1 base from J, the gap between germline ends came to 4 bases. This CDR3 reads CASRQSGANVLTF. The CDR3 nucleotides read TGTGCCAGCAGGCAGTCTGGGGCCAACGTCCTGACTTTC.

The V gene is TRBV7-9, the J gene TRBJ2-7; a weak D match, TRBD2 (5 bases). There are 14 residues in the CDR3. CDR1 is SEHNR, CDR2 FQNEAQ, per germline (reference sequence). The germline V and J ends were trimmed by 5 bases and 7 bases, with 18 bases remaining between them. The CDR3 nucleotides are TGTGCCAGCAGCCCGACTCGAACCTCGGGAGAGCAGTACTTC. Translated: CASSPTRTSGEQYF.

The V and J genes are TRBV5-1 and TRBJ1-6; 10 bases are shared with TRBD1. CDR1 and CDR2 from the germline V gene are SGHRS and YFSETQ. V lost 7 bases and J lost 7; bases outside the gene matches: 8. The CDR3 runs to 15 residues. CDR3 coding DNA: TGCGCCAGCGGTAAGGGACAGGGGAAAAATTCACCCCTCCACTTT. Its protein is CASGKGQGKNSPLHF.

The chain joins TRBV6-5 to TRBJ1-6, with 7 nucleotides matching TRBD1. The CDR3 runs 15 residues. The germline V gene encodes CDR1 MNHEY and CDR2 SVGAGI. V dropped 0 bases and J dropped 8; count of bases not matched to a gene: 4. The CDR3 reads CASSYSTGTDSPLHF. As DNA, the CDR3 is TGTGCCAGCAGTTACTCGACAGGGACGGATTCACCCCTCCACTTT.

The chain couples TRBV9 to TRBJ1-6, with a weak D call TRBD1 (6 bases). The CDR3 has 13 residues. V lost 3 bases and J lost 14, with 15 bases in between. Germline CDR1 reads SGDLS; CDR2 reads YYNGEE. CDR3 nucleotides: TGTGCCAGCAGCGGAGGGGCTCAGGGGTCCCTCCACTTT. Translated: CASSGGAQGSLHF.

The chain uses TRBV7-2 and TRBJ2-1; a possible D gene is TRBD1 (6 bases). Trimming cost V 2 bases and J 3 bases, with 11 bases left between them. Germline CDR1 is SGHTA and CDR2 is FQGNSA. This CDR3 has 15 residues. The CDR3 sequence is CASSLKTGYYNEQFF. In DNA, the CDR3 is TGTGCCAGCAGCTTAAAGACAGGATACTACAATGAGCAGTTCTTC.

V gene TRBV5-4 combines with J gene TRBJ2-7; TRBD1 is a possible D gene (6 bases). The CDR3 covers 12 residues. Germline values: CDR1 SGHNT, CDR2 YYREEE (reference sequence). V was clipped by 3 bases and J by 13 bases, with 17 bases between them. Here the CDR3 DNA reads TGTGCCAGCAGCTCGGAAACGGGGACACCTTACTTC. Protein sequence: CASSSETGTPYF. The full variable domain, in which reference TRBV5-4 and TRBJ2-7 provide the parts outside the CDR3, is ETGVTQSPTHLIKTRGQQVTLRCSSQSGHNTVSWYQQALGQGPQFIFQYYREEENGRGNFPPRFSGLQFPNYSSELNVNALELDDSALYLCASSSETGTPYFGPGTRLTVT.

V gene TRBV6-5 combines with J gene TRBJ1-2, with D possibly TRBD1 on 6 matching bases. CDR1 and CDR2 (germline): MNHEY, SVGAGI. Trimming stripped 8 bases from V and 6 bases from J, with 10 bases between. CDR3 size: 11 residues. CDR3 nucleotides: TGTGCCAGCCATTCAGGGGATGGCTACACCTTC. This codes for CASHSGDGYTF.

The CDR3 region has the DNA TGTGCCGTGCGGGCAGGGGGCCCCTATGGCTACACCTTC. Residues: CAVRAGGPYGYTF. The V call is TRBV12-3 or TRBV12-4, the J call TRBJ1-2, with 8 bases identical to TRBD1. The V gene end was trimmed by 11 bases and the J gene end by 4 bases; junction bases not matched to a gene: 9. CDR3 length equals 13 residues.

The CDR3 sequence is CASSSYMGTGGTNTEAFF. In DNA form, the CDR3 reads TGTGCCAGCAGTTCCTATATGGGGACAGGGGGAACGAACACTGAAGCTTTCTTT. The chain links TRBV6-2 or TRBV6-3 to TRBJ1-1; 11 positions agree with TRBD1. The CDR3 consists of 18 residues. V was pared by 4 bases and J by 1 base, with 11 bases of the junction left unmatched. Germline CDR1 reads MNHEY; CDR2 reads SVGEGT.

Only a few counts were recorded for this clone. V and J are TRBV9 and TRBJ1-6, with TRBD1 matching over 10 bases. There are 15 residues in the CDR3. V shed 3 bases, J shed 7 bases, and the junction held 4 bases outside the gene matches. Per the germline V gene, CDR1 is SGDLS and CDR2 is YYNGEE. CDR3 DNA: TGTGCCAGCAGCGGGGGACAGGGGAGGAATTCACCCCTCCACTTT. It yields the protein CASSGGQGRNSPLHF. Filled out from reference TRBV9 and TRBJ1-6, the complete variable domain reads DSGVTQTPKHLITATGQRVTLRCSPRSGDLSVYWYQQSLDQGLQFLIQYYNGEERAKGNILERFSAQQFPDLHSELNLSSLELGDSALYFCASSGGQGRNSPLHFGNGTRLTVT.